These 5 T cell receptor beta chains share one sample of origin, sequenced in a study of T cells in Graves' hyperthyroidism and ophthalmopathy. The CDR3 regions of TCR beta were amplified from RNA transcripts. HTBI primers were the set used in a first-round RT-PCR of the TCR CDR3. One entry per CDR3 protein, called by TCRdb with MiXCR from the multiplex PCR reads. The sample consists of a few hundred thousand distinct CDR3 sequences, roughly 19% of them appearing once. The sample comprised blood. These receptors all come from a man in his fifties or sixties with Graves' ophthalmopathy.

The CDR3 DNA follows: TGTGCCCTCCCTGCAGGGGGACTAGCGGGAGGAGGCACAGATACGCAGTATTTT. Translation: CALPAGGLAGGGTDTQYF. The chain joins TRBV2 to TRBJ2-3; 15 positions match TRBD2. V was clipped by 11 bases and J by 1 base; unmatched bases: 13. The germline V gene has CDR1 SNHLY and CDR2 FYNNEI. This CDR3 region has 18 residues.

This clonotype has at least ten counts. V usage is TRBV20-1 and J usage is TRBJ2-1; tentatively, D is TRBD1 or TRBD2 (5 bases each). The ends were cut back, 7 bases at V and 5 bases at J, with 15 bases in the middle. Germline V CDR1 and CDR2: DFQATT, SNEGSKA (reference sequence). The CDR3 runs 13 residues. The CDR3 region is CSETSGADNEQFF. CDR3 sequence (DNA): TGCAGTGAAACCTCCGGGGCGGACAATGAGCAGTTCTTC.

Details on this clonotype: A read error may explain this, as a much larger clone is one base away. This chain uses TRBV7-3 with TRBJ2-6; D ambiguous. The V and J ends lost 11 bases and 0 bases respectively, with 11 bases between them. The germline gives CDR1 SGHTA, CDR2 FQGTGA. The CDR3 extends over 14 amino acids. CDR3 coding DNA: TGTGCCGGCGGATTGAGCTCTGGGGCCAACGTCCTGACTTTC. It specifies CAGGLSSGANVLTF.

This clonotype was seen ten or more times. The chain joins TRBV7-2 to TRBJ1-1; D is undetermined. The CDR3 is made up of 13 amino acids. Trimming removed 5 bases at V and 1 base at J, with 8 bases between. Germline V CDR1 and CDR2: SGHTA, FQGNSA. DNA of the CDR3: TGTGCCAGCAGCCCCCCGGAGAACACTGAAGCTTTCTTT. This sequence encodes CASSPPENTEAFF.

This clonotype was found many times. The rearrangement uses TRBV14 and TRBJ1-1, with TRBD1 matching over 7 bases. The germline CDR1 and CDR2 sequences are SGHDN and FVKESK. With 9 bases clipped from V and 0 bases from J, the junction kept 4 bases outside the gene matches. This CDR3 is 13 amino acids long. CDR3 residues: CASSGGLNTEAFF. CDR3 in DNA: TGTGCCAGTTCAGGGGGGTTGAACACTGAAGCTTTCTTT.